Shown below are 20 T cell receptor beta chains from a single sample sequenced in a study of cytomegalovirus exposure and HLA in healthy donors. Amplification used 60 Vbeta primers and 13 Jbeta primers. Repertoires were generated with immunoSEQ multiplex PCR, while TCRdb's copy carries only in-frame clones and drops some. This repertoire shows about 130,000 clones, around 70% found once; its top ten account for 3.5% to 4.5%. Sequencing was done on a sample of PBMCs. Receptors were obtained from a middle-aged man in good health and CMV-seropositive.

The chain is built from TRBV27 and TRBJ2-5, with D unresolved. The CDR3 loop spans 12 amino acids. CDR1 MNHEY and CDR2 SMNVEV come from the germline V gene (reference sequence). V shed 5 bases and J shed 0 bases, with 4 bases lying between them. DNA of the CDR3: TGTGCCAGCAGTCGGTACCAAGAGACCCAGTACTTC. Amino acid sequence: CASSRYQETQYF.

The chain combines TRBV7-6 with TRBJ2-6, with TRBD1 as a possible D gene (6 bases). Looked up from germline, CDR1 is SGHVS and CDR2 is FNYEAQ. The V end lost 2 bases, the J end lost 3 bases, and 14 bases lay between the germline ends. The CDR3 has 17 residues. The CDR3 protein is CASSLINTGRGANVLTF. CDR3 DNA: TGTGCCAGCAGCTTAATAAACACAGGGCGTGGGGCCAACGTCCTGACTTTC.

The V gene is TRBV29-1, the J gene TRBJ2-2; D is possibly TRBD1 (6 bases). Germline V gives CDR1 SQVTM, CDR2 ANQGSEA. This CDR3 has 15 residues. V was shortened by 8 bases and J by 1 base, with 17 bases between the two germline ends. The DNA of the CDR3 is TGCAGCCTAAATAAGGGACACAAGAACACCGGGGAGCTGTTTTTT. Its protein is CSLNKGHKNTGELFF.

The chain couples TRBV27 to TRBJ1-2; 9 bases align to TRBD1. With 7 bases clipped from V and 4 bases from J, the junction kept 7 bases outside the gene matches. This CDR3 is 14 amino acids long. CDR1 and CDR2 from the germline V gene are MNHEY and SMNVEV (reference sequence). The CDR3 DNA sequence: TGTGCCAGCAAGCAGCGGGACAGGGTCTATGGCTACACCTTC. Translation: CASKQRDRVYGYTF.

The V call is TRBV19, the J call TRBJ1-1, with 7 bases aligning to TRBD1. Trimming at V came to 5 bases and at J to 3 bases, leaving 9 bases not matched to a gene. This CDR3 has 15 amino acids. Germline V gene lookup returns CDR1 LNHDA and CDR2 SQIVND (reference sequence). CDR3 nucleotides: TGTGCCAGTAGTCAACTCGACAGGGTTGACACTGAAGCTTTCTTT. It encodes CASSQLDRVDTEAFF.

This rearrangement joins TRBV5-1 to TRBJ1-4; TRBD1 might be the D (5 bases). The CDR3 is made up of 14 amino acids. Trimming took 8 bases from V and 7 from J, leaving 18 bases between them. From germline, CDR1 is SGHRS and CDR2 YFSETQ. CDR3 loop: CASTASDKIEKLFF. The CDR3 DNA reads TGCGCCAGTACTGCCTCGGACAAAATTGAAAAACTGTTTTTT.

The rearrangement links TRBV6-6 to TRBJ2-4, with TRBD2 as a possible D gene (5 bases). Per the germline V gene, CDR1 is MNHNY and CDR2 is SVGAGI (reference sequence). The CDR3 spans 13 residues. The V end lost 2 bases, the J end lost 8 bases, and 10 bases lay between the germline ends. CDR3 sequence (DNA): TGTGCCAGCAGTTACCCAGGACTGGACATTCAGTACTTC. Residues: CASSYPGLDIQYF.

This chain connects TRBV30 to TRBJ2-7; 9 positions match TRBD1. The CDR3 spans 13 residues. V dropped 5 bases and J dropped 3; count of bases not matched to a gene: 5. Germline V gene sequence: CDR1 GTSNPN, CDR2 SVGIG (reference sequence). This chain's CDR3 is CAWAGTGIYEQYF. The CDR3 DNA follows: TGTGCCTGGGCCGGGACAGGGATCTACGAGCAGTACTTC. Based on the CDR3 plus reference TRBV30 and TRBJ2-7, the full variable domain is SQTIHQWPATLVQPVGSPLSLECTVEGTSNPNLYWYRQAAGRGLQLLFYSVGIGQISSEVPQNLSASRPQDRQFILSSKKLLLSDSGFYLCAWAGTGIYEQYFGPGTRLTVT.

The chain is built from TRBV9 and TRBJ2-7; no definite D call. The germline V and J ends were trimmed by 0 bases and 0 bases, with 7 bases remaining between them. This CDR3 is 14 amino acids long. From germline, CDR1 is SGDLS and CDR2 YYNGEE. The CDR3 DNA reads TGTGCCAGCAGCGTAGGTCCTAACTCCTACGAGCAGTACTTC. As protein: CASSVGPNSYEQYF.

The chain has TRBV6-5 and TRBJ1-4, with a tentative D call TRBD1 (5 bases). The CDR3 length is 15 residues. Looked up from germline, CDR1 is MNHEY and CDR2 is SVGAGI. Trimming took 0 bases from V and 7 from J, leaving 12 bases between them. The CDR3 reads CASSYSYQGGEKLFF. The CDR3 coding sequence is TGTGCCAGCAGTTACTCGTACCAGGGAGGTGAAAAACTGTTTTTT.

V is TRBV27 and J is TRBJ1-5; 8 bases are a match to TRBD1. V dropped 5 bases and J dropped 4; count of bases not matched to a gene: 13. Looked up from germline, CDR1 is MNHEY and CDR2 is SMNVEV (reference sequence). The CDR3 runs 17 residues. CDR3: CASSPSPGRGLNQPQHF. In DNA form, the CDR3 reads TGTGCCAGCAGTCCATCCCCCGGCAGGGGGCTAAATCAGCCCCAGCATTTT.

V gene TRBV7-2 combines with J gene TRBJ1-1, with D possibly TRBD1 on 5 matching bases. V gave up 5 bases and J gave up 6 bases, with 13 bases separating them. The CDR3 is 13 amino acids. In germline, CDR1 is SGHTA, CDR2 FQGNSA. The CDR3 DNA sequence: TGTGCCAGCAGCGCTAACCTAGGGGCTGAAGCTTTCTTT. It codes for CASSANLGAEAFF.

The chain employs TRBV28 and TRBJ1-2, with 9 bases aligning to TRBD1. The V segment lost 10 bases and the J segment 1 base; nucleotides outside the gene matches: 10. This CDR3 is built from 15 residues. Germline V lookup: CDR1 MDHEN, CDR2 SYDVKM. The CDR3 sequence: CATRDRAPFNYGYTF. CDR3 coding DNA: TGTGCCACCCGGGACAGGGCCCCCTTTAACTATGGCTACACCTTC.

V is TRBV28 and J is TRBJ2-1, with TRBD1 matching over 8 bases. The CDR3 spans 16 residues. Germline CDR1 MDHEN, CDR2 SYDVKM. The trim removed 6 bases at V and 4 bases at J, leaving 11 bases unmatched. In nucleotides, the CDR3 is TGTGCCAGCAGCCCTCCAGGGGGCGCGAGTTACAATGAGCAGTTCTTC. Amino acids: CASSPPGGASYNEQFF. The full variable domain, rest sourced from reference TRBV28 and TRBJ2-1, is DVKVTQSSRYLVKRTGEKVFLECVQDMDHENMFWYRQDPGLGLRLIYFSYDVKMKEKGDIPEGYSVSREKKERFSLILESASTNQTSMYLCASSPPGGASYNEQFFGPGTRLTVL.

The chain recombines TRBV11-2 with TRBJ2-5, with 9 positions matching TRBD1. Germline V gives CDR1 SGHAT, CDR2 FQNNGV. The CDR3 consists of 13 residues. V lost 3 bases and J lost 6; bases outside the gene matches: 2. In DNA form, the CDR3 reads TGTGCCAGCAGCTTGGGACAGGGCAAGACCCAGTACTTC. Protein: CASSLGQGKTQYF.

This rearrangement joins TRBV19 to TRBJ1-1; 9 positions agree with TRBD1. The V segment lost 7 bases and the J segment 3 bases; nucleotides outside the gene matches: 9. Germline V gives CDR1 LNHDA, CDR2 SQIVND (reference sequence). The CDR3 runs to 15 residues. The CDR3 is CASTLQGAGYTEAFF. CDR3 bases: TGTGCCAGTACTCTACAGGGGGCTGGCTACACTGAAGCTTTCTTT. The variable domain in full, with the rest retrieved from reference TRBV19 and TRBJ1-1, is DGGITQSPKYLFRKEGQNVTLSCEQNLNHDAMYWYRQDPGQGLRLIYYSQIVNDFQKGDIAEGYSVSREKKESFPLTVTSAQKNPTAFYLCASTLQGAGYTEAFFGQGTRLTVV.

This clone was picked up a small number of times. The rearrangement joins TRBV10-2 to TRBJ2-7; 10 nucleotides agree with TRBD1. The CDR3 has 14 amino acids. CDR1 WSHSY and CDR2 SAAADI come from the germline V gene. V shed 6 bases and J 3 bases; nucleotides not matched to a gene: 5. CDR3 sequence (DNA): TGCGCCAGCAGCCGAGGGACAGGGGACTACGAGCAGTACTTC. Residues: CASSRGTGDYEQYF.

The chain couples TRBV7-3 to TRBJ2-1; 13 positions match TRBD2. Trimming took 8 bases from V and 7 from J; bases not matched to a gene: 8. Per germline, CDR1 SGHTA and CDR2 FQGTGA. The CDR3 totals 15 residues. CDR3 sequence: CASGPGTSGINEQFF. The CDR3 nucleotides read TGTGCCAGCGGCCCCGGGACTAGCGGGATTAATGAGCAGTTCTTC. Based on the CDR3 plus reference TRBV7-3 and TRBJ2-1, the full variable domain is GAGVSQTPSNKVTEKGKYVELRCDPISGHTALYWYRQSLGQGPEFLIYFQGTGAADDSGLPNDRFFAVRPEGSVSTLKIQRTERGDSAVYLCASGPGTSGINEQFFGPGTRLTVL.

In its sample, this clone was seen a few times. CDR3 DNA: TGCGCCAGCATAGGAAGGCAGGCTGAAGATGAAGCTTTCTTT. The encoded protein is CASIGRQAEDEAFF. V gene TRBV10-2 combines with J gene TRBJ1-1; no firm D call. The CDR3 extends over 14 amino acids. V was pared by 7 bases and J by 7 bases, with 19 bases between. Germline-derived CDR1 and CDR2 are WSHSY and SAAADI.

Only one count was recorded for this clone. CDR3 loop: CSARSSGTQYF. CDR3 DNA: TGCAGTGCTAGATCCTCAGGGACCCAGTACTTC. J is TRBJ2-5 and V is TRBV20-1, with D unclear. CDR1 DFQATT and CDR2 SNEGSKA come from the germline V gene (reference sequence). The CDR3 loop spans 11 amino acids. V was clipped by 2 bases and J by 7 bases, with 8 bases between them.